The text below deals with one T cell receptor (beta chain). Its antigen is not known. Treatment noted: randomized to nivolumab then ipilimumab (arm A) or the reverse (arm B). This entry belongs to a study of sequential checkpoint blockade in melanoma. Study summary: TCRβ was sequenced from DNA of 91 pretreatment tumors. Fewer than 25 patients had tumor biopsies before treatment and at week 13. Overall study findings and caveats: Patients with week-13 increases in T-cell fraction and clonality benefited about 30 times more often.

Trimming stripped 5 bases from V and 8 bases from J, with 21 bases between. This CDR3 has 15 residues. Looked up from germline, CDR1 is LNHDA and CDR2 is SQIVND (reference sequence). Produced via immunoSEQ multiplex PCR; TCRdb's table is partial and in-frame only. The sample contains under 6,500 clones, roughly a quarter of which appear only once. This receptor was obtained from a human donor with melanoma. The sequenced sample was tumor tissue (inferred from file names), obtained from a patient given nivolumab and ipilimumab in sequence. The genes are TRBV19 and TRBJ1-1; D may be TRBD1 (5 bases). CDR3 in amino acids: CASSAASGTRREAFF. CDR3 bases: TGTGCCAGTAGTGCCGCCTCCGGGACCAGAAGAGAAGCTTTCTTT. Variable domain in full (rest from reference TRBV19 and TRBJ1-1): DGGITQSPKYLFRKEGQNVTLSCEQNLNHDAMYWYRQDPGQGLRLIYYSQIVNDFQKGDIAEGYSVSREKKESFPLTVTSAQKNPTAFYLCASSAASGTRREAFFGQGTRLTVV.